This TCR beta chain emerged from a study of T cell responses to AZD1222 COVID-19 vaccine. Findings of the study overall: A mostly white British donor set with more females was recruited, and clonal diversity was possibly underestimated.

The method was immunoSEQ multiplex PCR; TCRdb's version includes in-frame clones alone and lacks a portion of them. The sample records under 200,000 clones, around nine tenths being singletons. The length of the CDR3 is 11 residues. V dropped 8 bases and J dropped 12 bases, with 14 bases sitting between them. With regard to this clone: Its antigen remains unidentified.

The clonotype was recovered from an adult who received the MenACWY meningococcal vaccine as a control. The sequences come from peripheral blood, collected 28 days after the second dose of the MenACWY control vaccine. This sequence joins TRBV12-3 or TRBV12-4 and TRBJ1-5; D is unresolved. In nucleotides, the CDR3 is TGTGCCAGCGCTATAGGTATTCTCCAGCATTTT. It specifies CASAIGILQHF.